The next 24 T cell receptor beta chains were all read from a single sample in a study of T cell changes during pregnancy in multiple sclerosis (dated by TCRdb to between 2018 and 2021). Library prep was done by the immunoSEQ multiplex PCR assay. TCRdb retrieved this table from immuneACCESS and kept in-frame rearrangements only. Not all clones are present; in checked studies, unresolved V genes account for under half, and no reason is known for the remainder. The sample table holds roughly 25,000 clones, of which 85% to 90% were seen once. Of the sample, nearly 0.75% is held by the ten largest clones. This material consisted of CD4+ T cells from peripheral blood mononuclear cells, taken in the first trimester of pregnancy. Every receptor here comes from a female donor in good health, enrolled as a control in a pregnancy study.

The sample holds one count of this clone. The chain couples TRBV6-5 to TRBJ2-7; 7 nucleotides align to TRBD1. V was clipped by 5 bases and J by 4 bases; unmatched bases: 5. The CDR3 contains 13 residues. Looked up from germline, CDR1 is MNHEY and CDR2 is SVGAGI. CDR3 DNA sequence: TGTGCCAGCAGTCCACAGGGGCGGTACGAGCAGTACTTC. Its protein product is CASSPQGRYEQYF.

This clone has just a few counts. The chain combines TRBV10-3 with TRBJ1-2; 10 positions match TRBD1. CDR3 length: 14 amino acids. Germline trimming cut 6 bases from V and 7 bases from J; bases unmatched to any gene: 8. Looked up from germline, CDR1 is ENHRY and CDR2 is SYGVKD. CDR3 sequence: CAIRTTGGWAGYTF. DNA of the CDR3: TGTGCCATCAGAACGACAGGGGGCTGGGCTGGCTACACCTTC.

V usage is TRBV27 and J usage is TRBJ1-2; TRBD1 matches 12 bases. The CDR3 is 15 amino acids. V trimming: 2 bases; J trimming: 7 bases; junction bases outside the gene matches: 5. The germline gives CDR1 MNHEY, CDR2 SMNVEV (reference sequence). CDR3 nucleotide sequence: TGTGCCAGCAGTTTAGGGGGACAGGGGGCGTCTGGCTACACCTTC. It codes for CASSLGGQGASGYTF.

This clone was recorded once. V and J are TRBV7-9 and TRBJ1-2, with D maybe TRBD1 (6 bases). CDR3 length equals 14 residues. Germline loops: CDR1 SEHNR, CDR2 FQNEAQ (reference sequence). V shed 3 bases and J shed 4 bases, with 12 bases lying between them. This CDR3 reads CASSFLARGYGYTF. The DNA for the CDR3 is TGTGCCAGCAGCTTCCTCGCCAGGGGCTATGGCTACACCTTC.

This clone was observed a single time. For the CDR3, the DNA is TGTGCCAGCGGAGGACAGGGGGAGGGTGGAAACACCATATATTTT. Encoded protein: CASGGQGEGGNTIYF. The rearrangement uses TRBV28 and TRBJ1-3; 10 nucleotides line up with TRBD1. The CDR3 has 15 amino acids. V trimming: 8 bases; J trimming: 3 bases; junction bases outside the gene matches: 7. Germline CDR1 MDHEN, CDR2 SYDVKM.

This rearrangement joins TRBV6-1 to TRBJ1-5; the D is unclear. The CDR3 runs 15 residues. V dropped 3 bases and J dropped 0 bases, with 9 bases sitting between them. Per the germline V gene, CDR1 is MNHNS and CDR2 is SASEGT. The CDR3 DNA is TGTGCCAGCAGTGAGGGAGGGAATAGCAATCAGCCCCAGCATTTT. The encoded protein is CASSEGGNSNQPQHF.

This clone was counted once. The genes are TRBV6-1 and TRBJ1-1; D not certain. In germline, CDR1 is MNHNS, CDR2 SASEGT. The CDR3 sequence is 11 residues long. Trimming took off 5 bases at V and 10 bases at J, with 11 bases between the two ends. This CDR3 is CASSQRSGAFF. The CDR3 DNA is TGTGCCAGCAGTCAGCGGTCCGGAGCTTTCTTT.

V and J are TRBV27 and TRBJ2-5, with D possibly TRBD2 on 6 matching bases. This CDR3 is built from 15 residues. Trimming took off 6 bases at V and 5 bases at J, with 19 bases between the two ends. Germline lookup yields CDR1 MNHEY and CDR2 SMNVEV (reference sequence). The CDR3 bases are TGTGCCAGCAGCCCCGGGACTCGCGGGGACGAGACCCAGTACTTC. It specifies CASSPGTRGDETQYF.

J is TRBJ2-5 and V is TRBV5-4; possibly TRBD2 for D (6 bases). Germline V lookup: CDR1 SGHNT, CDR2 YYREEE (reference sequence). CDR3 size: 16 residues. V shed 5 bases and J shed 6 bases, with 23 bases lying between them. In DNA, the CDR3 is TGTGCCAGCAGTGCGGGACTCCTAATGGGGGTAAAGACCCAGTACTTC. This gives the protein CASSAGLLMGVKTQYF.

The V gene is TRBV28, the J gene TRBJ2-7; D is ambiguous. Germline loops: CDR1 MDHEN, CDR2 SYDVKM. The germline V and J ends were trimmed by 4 bases and 4 bases, with 8 bases remaining between them. This CDR3 spans 12 amino acids. Written as DNA, the CDR3 is TGTGCCAGCAGTTCCCCCGGTTACGAGCAGTACTTC. Translation: CASSSPGYEQYF.

This clone was picked up one time. The V and J genes are TRBV5-1 and TRBJ2-1; 8 positions match TRBD2. Per germline, CDR1 SGHRS and CDR2 YFSETQ. Germline trimming cut 0 bases from V and 3 bases from J; bases unmatched to any gene: 2. The CDR3 contains 15 residues. The CDR3 is CASSLGTSNYNEQFF. The CDR3 bases are TGCGCCAGCAGCTTGGGGACTAGCAACTACAATGAGCAGTTCTTC. The complete variable domain, with remaining parts taken from reference TRBV5-1 and TRBJ2-1, reads KAGVTQTPRYLIKTRGQQVTLSCSPISGHRSVSWYQQTPGQGLQFLFEYFSETQRNKGNFPGRFSGRQFSNSRSEMNVSTLELGDSALYLCASSLGTSNYNEQFFGPGTRLTVL.

The rearrangement joins TRBV19 to TRBJ1-4, with D possibly matching TRBD1 (5 bases). CDR1 is LNHDA and CDR2 is SQIVND in the germline V gene (reference sequence). The CDR3 runs 15 residues. Trimming cost V 6 bases and J 2 bases, with 13 bases left between them. Written as DNA, the CDR3 is TGTGCCAGTAGAAGGGCAGGGAGGACTAATGAAAAACTGTTTTTT. This sequence encodes CASRRAGRTNEKLFF.

V is TRBV2 and J is TRBJ2-4; no definite D call. Trimming shortened V by 6 bases and J by 7 bases, and 7 bases separated the two germline ends. This CDR3 has 11 residues. Germline V lookup: CDR1 SNHLY, CDR2 FYNNEI. CDR3 sequence reads: CASSGFNIQYF. DNA for the CDR3: TGTGCCAGCAGCGGGTTTAACATTCAGTACTTC.

To note about this clone: An end of the junction does not agree with germline; a read error may underlie this. The V and J genes are TRBV29-1 and TRBJ2-7, with D perhaps matching TRBD2 (5 bases). The CDR3 spans 9 residues. Germline V gene lookup returns CDR1 SQVTM and CDR2 ANQGSEA. The CDR3 sequence is CSVQNHRGF. The CDR3 DNA reads TGCAGCGTTCAGAACCATCGGGGCTTC.

This chain uses TRBV28 with TRBJ2-7; D not certain. Germline V gene sequence: CDR1 MDHEN, CDR2 SYDVKM. The V gene lost 7 bases and the J gene lost 3 bases, with 19 bases spanning the gap. The CDR3 contains 15 residues. CDR3 residues: CASMGSGWSVYEQYF. The CDR3 nucleotides read TGTGCCAGCATGGGTTCCGGGTGGAGTGTCTACGAGCAGTACTTC.

The chain has TRBV7-9 and TRBJ1-5, with no clear D. V shed 4 bases and J shed 1 base, with 8 bases lying between them. This CDR3 is 14 amino acids long. Germline V gives CDR1 SEHNR, CDR2 FQNEAQ (reference sequence). In DNA form, the CDR3 reads TGTGCCAGCAGCTCTTTTATAAGCAATCAGCCCCAGCATTTT. It translates to CASSSFISNQPQHF.

V and J are TRBV28 and TRBJ1-1; TRBD1 matches at 7 bases. Germline V lookup: CDR1 MDHEN, CDR2 SYDVKM. This CDR3 contains 14 residues. V was clipped by 8 bases and J by 5 bases; unmatched bases: 11. CDR3 amino acids: CASGLKQGRTEAFF. CDR3 nucleotides: TGTGCCAGCGGGCTGAAACAGGGGAGGACTGAAGCTTTCTTT.

This chain uses TRBV7-2 with TRBJ1-2; 9 bases align to TRBD1. V was clipped by 6 bases and J by 10 bases; unmatched bases: 27. CDR3 size: 19 residues. Per germline, CDR1 SGHTA and CDR2 FQGNSA. CDR3 protein: CASSLVTPGTGTISDDYTF. The CDR3 DNA reads TGTGCCAGCAGTTTGGTAACTCCCGGGACAGGGACCATTTCCGATGACTACACCTTC.

This sequence joins TRBV19 and TRBJ2-3; D is perhaps TRBD1 (6 bases). In germline, CDR1 is LNHDA, CDR2 SQIVND (reference sequence). V lost 3 bases to trimming and J lost 1 base, with 8 bases between them. The length of the CDR3 is 14 residues. CDR3 region: CASSIRTGTDTQYF. DNA of the CDR3: TGTGCCAGTAGTATCCGGACAGGCACAGATACGCAGTATTTT. Filled out from reference TRBV19 and TRBJ2-3, the complete variable domain reads DGGITQSPKYLFRKEGQNVTLSCEQNLNHDAMYWYRQDPGQGLRLIYYSQIVNDFQKGDIAEGYSVSREKKESFPLTVTSAQKNPTAFYLCASSIRTGTDTQYFGPGTRLTVL.

The chain joins TRBV18 to TRBJ1-1; the match to TRBD1 covers 9 bases. Germline CDR1 and CDR2: KGHSH and LQKENI. V trimming: 4 bases; J trimming: 0 bases; junction bases outside the gene matches: 9. The CDR3 sequence is 17 residues long. The CDR3 loop is CASSRTTGGSVNTEAFF. Here the CDR3 DNA reads TGTGCCAGCTCACGAACAACAGGGGGCTCTGTGAACACTGAAGCTTTCTTT.

This clone was detected only a few times. The chain couples TRBV2 to TRBJ1-5, with unresolved D. The V gene's germline CDR1 is SNHLY and CDR2 FYNNEI. The CDR3 runs to 16 residues. V was clipped by 0 bases and J by 1 base, with 10 bases between them. The CDR3 spells CASSEARTGSNQPQHF. The CDR3 DNA is TGTGCCAGCAGTGAAGCCCGGACGGGGAGCAATCAGCCCCAGCATTTT. Combining the CDR3 with reference TRBV2 and TRBJ1-5 gives the whole variable domain EPEVTQTPSHQVTQMGQEVILRCVPISNHLYFYWYRQILGQKVEFLVSFYNNEISEKSEIFDDQFSVERPDGSNFTLKIRSTKLEDSAMYFCASSEARTGSNQPQHFGDGTRLSIL.

The CDR3 DNA is TGTGCCAGCAGCTTAGCTGCGGGAGGGCCTCAAGAGACCCAGTACTTC. Its protein is CASSLAAGGPQETQYF. The V gene is TRBV7-2, the J gene TRBJ2-5; 9 bases map to TRBD2. After removal of 0 bases from V and 2 bases from J, the junction contained 4 bases not matched to a gene. The V gene's germline CDR1 is SGHTA and CDR2 FQGNSA. The CDR3 is 16 amino acids.

The chain carries TRBV25-1 and TRBJ1-2; no firm D call. The ends were cut back, 4 bases at V and 8 bases at J, with 11 bases in the middle. CDR3 length: 12 amino acids. Per the germline V gene, CDR1 is MGHDK and CDR2 is SYGVNS. CDR3 in DNA: TGTGCCAGCAGTGGAGGGTTGGGAGGCTACACCTTC. It translates to CASSGGLGGYTF.

The chain employs TRBV2 and TRBJ2-1; 8 bases agree with TRBD1. The CDR3 totals 23 residues. Germline V CDR1 and CDR2: SNHLY, FYNNEI. J gave up 0 bases and V 0 bases, and 22 bases lay outside the gene matches. DNA for the CDR3: TGTGCCAGCAGTGAAGCGCTCCGGCTCCACAGGGGGACCCTACTCGGCTCCTACAATGAGCAGTTCTTC. Translating gives CASSEALRLHRGTLLGSYNEQFF.